Following are 10 T cell receptor beta chains from one sample sequenced in a study of T cell repertoires in cytomegalovirus infection. Their cognate antigens are unknown. TCRdb analysed the reads with MiXCR anew, one entry per CDR3 protein. The repertoire holds 100,000 to 150,000 distinct CDR3 sequences, with more than 20% as singletons. What was sequenced was PBMCs, sequenced either directly or after in vitro stimulation (not recorded which). These receptors were taken from a human donor in good health (CMV status not recorded). Some clones in this sample may be carry-over from other donors' samples.

This clonotype occurred many times. V usage is TRBV7-9 and J usage is TRBJ2-1; the match to TRBD1 covers 8 bases. CDR1 is SEHNR, CDR2 FQNEAQ, per germline (reference sequence). The junction had 4 bases not matched to a gene; V was cut back by 5 bases and J by 7 bases. This CDR3 has 13 amino acids. The CDR3 coding sequence is TGTGCCAGCAGCCCGAACAGGGGGAATGAGCAGTTCTTC. Its protein is CASSPNRGNEQFF.

There are many counts of this clonotype. The CDR3 region has the DNA TGTGCCAGCAGTTACACGGATACAAAAGATACGCAGTATTTT. Translated, it gives CASSYTDTKDTQYF. The gene calls are TRBV6-5 and TRBJ2-3; no reliable D call. V shed 2 bases and J shed 5 bases, with 11 bases lying between them. This CDR3 region has 14 residues. Germline V lookup: CDR1 MNHEY, CDR2 SVGAGI.

This clonotype has a count of ten or more. This chain links TRBV7-8 with TRBJ2-1; 9 bases agree with TRBD1. The V gene end was trimmed by 2 bases and the J gene end by 7 bases; junction bases not matched to a gene: 6. The CDR3 consists of 15 residues. Per the germline V gene, CDR1 is SGHVS and CDR2 is FQNEAQ. The CDR3 bases are TGTGCCAGCAGCTTACTTGGGACAGGGCATAATGAGCAGTTCTTC. Protein product: CASSLLGTGHNEQFF. The entire variable domain, with the rest obtained from reference TRBV7-8 and TRBJ2-1, is as follows: GAGVSQSPRYKVAKRGQDVALRCDPISGHVSLFWYQQALGQGPEFLTYFQNEAQLDKSGLPSDRFFAERPEGSVSTLKIQRTQQEDSAVYLCASSLLGTGHNEQFFGPGTRLTVL.

This clonotype was recorded at least ten times. CDR3 residues: CASSLLGQVSSYNEQFF. The DNA of the CDR3 is TGTGCCAGCAGTTTATTAGGACAGGTTTCCTCCTACAATGAGCAGTTCTTC. The V gene is TRBV27, the J gene TRBJ2-1; 7 bases map to TRBD1. Per the germline V gene, CDR1 is MNHEY and CDR2 is SMNVEV (reference sequence). The trim removed 1 base at V and 0 bases at J, leaving 6 bases unmatched. The CDR3 sequence is 17 residues long.

This clonotype was counted a few times. The chain is built from TRBV10-3 and TRBJ2-3; a possible D gene is TRBD2 (5 bases). Deletions cut 5 bases from V and 0 bases from J, with 12 bases between. The CDR3 is made up of 15 amino acids. CDR1 is ENHRY, CDR2 SYGVKD, per germline. The CDR3 protein is CAISSSGDSTDTQYF. CDR3 sequence (DNA): TGTGCCATCAGTTCGAGCGGCGATAGCACAGATACGCAGTATTTT.

This clonotype was counted only a few times. The chain combines TRBV4-1 with TRBJ2-7; TRBD2 might be the D (5 bases). Deletions cut 4 bases from V and 0 bases from J, with 10 bases between. The CDR3 length is 14 residues. In germline, CDR1 is MGHRA, CDR2 YSYEKL. The CDR3 sequence is CASSPEGSSYEQYV. Written as DNA, the CDR3 is TGCGCCAGCAGCCCCGAGGGAAGCTCCTACGAGCAGTACGTC.

In this sample, this clonotype turned up many times. J is TRBJ1-5 and V is TRBV7-2, with D unclear. Trimming cost V 3 bases and J 4 bases, with 13 bases left between them. The V gene's germline CDR1 is SGHTA and CDR2 FQGNSA. This CDR3 is 15 amino acids long. The CDR3 DNA sequence: TGTGCCAGCAGCTTGCGTAAGGCAGAAAATCAGCCCCAGCATTTT. Its translation: CASSLRKAENQPQHF.

At least ten counts were recorded for this clonotype. The chain employs TRBV7-2 and TRBJ2-1; TRBD2 might be the D (6 bases). Germline V lookup: CDR1 SGHTA, CDR2 FQGNSA. The CDR3 extends over 15 amino acids. The V end was cut by 2 bases, the J end by 8 bases, with 16 bases between. The CDR3 DNA sequence: TGTGCCAGCAGCTTAAAAACCCCAGGGACTCATGAGCAGTTCTTC. Protein sequence: CASSLKTPGTHEQFF. Using reference TRBV7-2 and TRBJ2-1 for the parts outside the CDR3, the full variable domain is GAGVSQSPSNKVTEKGKDVELRCDPISGHTALYWYRQSLGQGLEFLIYFQGNSAPDKSGLPSDRFSAERTGGSVSTLTIQRTQQEDSAVYLCASSLKTPGTHEQFFGPGTRLTVL.

This clonotype counts as medium-sized. The chain has TRBV13 and TRBJ2-5; maybe TRBD1 (6 bases). CDR1 is PRHDT and CDR2 is FYEKMQ in the germline V gene (reference sequence). V lost 5 bases and J 3 bases, leaving 19 bases between the germline ends. This CDR3 is 16 amino acids long. The CDR3 DNA reads TGTGCCAGCAGCACACAGGGTGATTTGAGGGAAGAGACCCAGTACTTC. Translation gives CASSTQGDLREETQYF. Filled out from reference TRBV13 and TRBJ2-5, the complete variable domain reads AAGVIQSPRHLIKEKRETATLKCYPIPRHDTVYWYQQGPGQDPQFLISFYEKMQSDKGSIPDRFSAQQFSDYHSELNMSSLELGDSALYFCASSTQGDLREETQYFGPGTRLLVL.

This clonotype was recorded a few times. The V gene is TRBV27, the J gene TRBJ2-3, with a possible D match to TRBD2 (6 bases). Germline V gene sequence: CDR1 MNHEY, CDR2 SMNVEV (reference sequence). V lost 3 bases and J lost 2, with 21 bases in between. This CDR3 spans 18 amino acids. The CDR3, as DNA: TGTGCCAGCAGTTTGGGCGGAAGACTAGGTAGGGACACAGATACGCAGTATTTT. Amino acid sequence: CASSLGGRLGRDTDTQYF.